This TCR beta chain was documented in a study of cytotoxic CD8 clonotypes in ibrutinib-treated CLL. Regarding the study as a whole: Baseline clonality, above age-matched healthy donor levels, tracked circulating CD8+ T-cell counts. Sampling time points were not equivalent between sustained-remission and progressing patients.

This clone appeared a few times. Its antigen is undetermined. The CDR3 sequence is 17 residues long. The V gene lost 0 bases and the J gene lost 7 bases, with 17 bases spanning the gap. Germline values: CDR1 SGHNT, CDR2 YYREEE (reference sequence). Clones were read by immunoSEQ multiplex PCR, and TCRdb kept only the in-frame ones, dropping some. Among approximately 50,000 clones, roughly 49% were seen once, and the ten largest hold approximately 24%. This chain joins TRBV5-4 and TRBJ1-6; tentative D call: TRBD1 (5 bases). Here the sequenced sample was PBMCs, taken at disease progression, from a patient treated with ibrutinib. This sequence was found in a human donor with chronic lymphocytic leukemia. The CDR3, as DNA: TGTGCCAGCAGCTTGGATCCGGGGCGGGCATTCAATTCACCCCTCCACTTT. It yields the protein CASSLDPGRAFNSPLHF.